This T cell receptor (beta chain) was identified in a study of T cells in Graves' hyperthyroidism and ophthalmopathy. TCR beta CDR3 sequences were amplified from RNA transcripts. With the HTBI primer set, the TCR CDR3 went through a first round of RT-PCR. From the multiplex PCR reads, TCRdb called clonotypes with MiXCR, one entry per CDR3 protein. This sample has 250,000 to 300,000 distinct CDR3 sequences; roughly 14% occur once, and the top ten carry roughly 13%. Worth noting for this clonotype: This may come from a read error, since a much larger clone is one base off.

This CDR3 has 15 residues. Germline V gives CDR1 DFQATT, CDR2 SNEGSKA (reference sequence). It was uncontrolled infection, other autoimmune disease, pregnancy or lactation that excluded patients. Clinical symptoms, serum thyroxine, TRAb, thyroid ultrasound and orbital computed tomography established diagnosis. Blood dates from first hyperthyroidism diagnosis, before any ophthalmopathy symptoms. Specimen: blood. This receptor was taken from a woman aged 40 to 50 with Graves' hyperthyroidism that later progressed to Graves' ophthalmopathy. The chain combines TRBV20-1 with TRBJ2-1; TRBD2 agrees at 7 bases. The CDR3 region has the DNA TGCAGTGCTAGGGAGCGGGGCAGCTCCTACAATGAGCAGGTCTTC. Amino acid sequence: CSARERGSSYNEQVF.